This T cell receptor (beta chain) was sequenced during a study of cytomegalovirus exposure and HLA in healthy donors. Regarding this clone: Its cognate antigen is unknown.

Study-wide results and caveats: The study recorded some 160 TCR beta chains that were cytomegalovirus-associated. Subsequent analysis showed first-cohort TCR clusters tending to co-occur in more than 95 validation repertoires.

Measured with immunoSEQ multiplex PCR; TCRdb has only the in-frame clones, and not every one. This table has under 200,000 clones, about 90% appearing once. The CDR3 loop spans 18 amino acids. V dropped 5 bases and J dropped 4; count of bases not matched to a gene: 10. Germline V gives CDR1 SGHVS, CDR2 FQNEAQ. The V gene is TRBV7-8, the J gene TRBJ2-1; 14 nucleotides match TRBD2. The clonotype was recovered from a woman under 30 in good health and CMV-seropositive. Sequencing input: PBMCs. In DNA form, the CDR3 reads TGTGCCAGCAGCCCCTCTGTGAGGACTAGCGGGAGGTACAATGAGCAGTTCTTC. It translates to CASSPSVRTSGRYNEQFF. Looking up the rest from reference TRBV7-8 and TRBJ2-1 gives the full variable domain: GAGVSQSPRYKVAKRGQDVALRCDPISGHVSLFWYQQALGQGPEFLTYFQNEAQLDKSGLPSDRFFAERPEGSVSTLKIQRTQQEDSAVYLCASSPSVRTSGRYNEQFFGPGTRLTVL.